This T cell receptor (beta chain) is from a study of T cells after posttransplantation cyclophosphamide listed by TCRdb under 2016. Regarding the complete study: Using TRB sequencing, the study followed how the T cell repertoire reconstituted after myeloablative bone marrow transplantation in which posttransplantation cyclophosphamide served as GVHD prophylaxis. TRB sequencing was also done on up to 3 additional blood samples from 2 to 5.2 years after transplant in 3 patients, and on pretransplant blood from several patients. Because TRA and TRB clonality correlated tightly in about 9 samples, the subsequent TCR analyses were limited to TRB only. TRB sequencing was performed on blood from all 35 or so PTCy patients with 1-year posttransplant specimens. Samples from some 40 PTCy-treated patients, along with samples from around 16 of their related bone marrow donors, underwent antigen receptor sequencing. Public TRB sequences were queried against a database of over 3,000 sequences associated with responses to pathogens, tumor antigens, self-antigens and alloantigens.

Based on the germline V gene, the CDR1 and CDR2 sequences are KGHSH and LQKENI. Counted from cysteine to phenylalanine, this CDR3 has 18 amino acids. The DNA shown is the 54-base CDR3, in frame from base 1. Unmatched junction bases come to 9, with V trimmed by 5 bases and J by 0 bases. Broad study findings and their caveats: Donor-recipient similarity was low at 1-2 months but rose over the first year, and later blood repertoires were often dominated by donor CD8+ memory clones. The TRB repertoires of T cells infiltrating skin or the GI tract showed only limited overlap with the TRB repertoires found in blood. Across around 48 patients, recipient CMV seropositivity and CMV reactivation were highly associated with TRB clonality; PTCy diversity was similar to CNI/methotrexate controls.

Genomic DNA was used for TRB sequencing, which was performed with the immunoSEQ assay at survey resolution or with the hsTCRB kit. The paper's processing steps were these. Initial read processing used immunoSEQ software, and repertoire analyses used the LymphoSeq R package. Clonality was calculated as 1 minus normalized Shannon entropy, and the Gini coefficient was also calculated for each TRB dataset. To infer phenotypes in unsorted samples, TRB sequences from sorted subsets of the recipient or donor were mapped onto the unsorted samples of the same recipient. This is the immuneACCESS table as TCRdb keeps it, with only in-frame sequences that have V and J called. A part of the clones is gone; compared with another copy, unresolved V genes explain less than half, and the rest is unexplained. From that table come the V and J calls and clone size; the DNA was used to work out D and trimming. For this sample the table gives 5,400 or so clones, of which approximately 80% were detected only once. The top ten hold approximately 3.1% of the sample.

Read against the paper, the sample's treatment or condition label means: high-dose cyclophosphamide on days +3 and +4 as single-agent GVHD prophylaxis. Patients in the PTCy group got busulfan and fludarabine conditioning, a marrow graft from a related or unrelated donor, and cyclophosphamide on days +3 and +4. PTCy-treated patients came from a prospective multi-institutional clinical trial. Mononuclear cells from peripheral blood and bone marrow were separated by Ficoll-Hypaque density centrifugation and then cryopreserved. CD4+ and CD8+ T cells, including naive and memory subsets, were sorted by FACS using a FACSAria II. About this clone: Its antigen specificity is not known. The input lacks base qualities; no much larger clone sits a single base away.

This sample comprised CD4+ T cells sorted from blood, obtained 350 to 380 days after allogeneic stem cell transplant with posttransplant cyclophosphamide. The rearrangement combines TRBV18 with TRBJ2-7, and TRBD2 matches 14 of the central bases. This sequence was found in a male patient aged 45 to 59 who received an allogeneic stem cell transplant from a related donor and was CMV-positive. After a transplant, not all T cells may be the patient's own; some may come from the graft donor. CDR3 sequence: CASSKGLAGAPSSYEQYF. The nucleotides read TGTGCCAGCTCAAAGGGACTAGCGGGGGCCCCGAGCTCCTACGAGCAGTACTTC. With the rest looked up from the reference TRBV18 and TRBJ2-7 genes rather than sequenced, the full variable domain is NAGVMQNPRHLVRRRGQEARLRCSPMKGHSHVYWYRQLPEEGLKFMVYLQKENIIDESGMPKERFSAEFPKEGPSILRIQQVVRGDSAAYFCASSKGLAGAPSSYEQYFGPGTRLTVT.